Each of the 10 T cell receptor beta chains below was sequenced from the same sample in a study of cytomegalovirus exposure and HLA in healthy donors. The PCR was carried out with 60 Vbeta primers and 13 Jbeta primers. The data were produced by immunoSEQ multiplex PCR, yet TCRdb's version contains in-frame clones alone and is incomplete. Of approximately 200,000 clones listed, around 80% are singletons. Material for sequencing was PBMCs. All receptors derive from a girl aged 2-10 years in good health and CMV-seronegative.

The chain employs TRBV2 and TRBJ1-3, with D maybe TRBD1 (5 bases). Germline CDR1 and CDR2: SNHLY and FYNNEI. This CDR3 has 16 amino acids. V was pared by 9 bases and J by 0 bases, with 18 bases between. The CDR3: CARKDGGPVSGNTIYF. The CDR3 DNA is TGTGCCAGGAAGGACGGGGGTCCGGTCTCTGGAAACACCATATATTTT.

As for this clone: This sample includes further DNA sequences coding for the same CDR3. This rearrangement joins TRBV5-4 to TRBJ2-3; D possibly corresponds to TRBD2 (5 bases). The CDR3 runs 13 residues. Germline V gives CDR1 SGHNT, CDR2 YYREEE (reference sequence). V was clipped by 1 base and J by 3 bases, with 6 bases between them. CDR3 DNA sequence: TGTGCCAGCAGCTTGACGGGGACAGATACGCAGTATTTT. Translating gives CASSLTGTDTQYF.

CDR3 in amino acids: CATRPAGIYGYTF. CDR3 coding DNA: TGTGCCACCCGCCCGGCGGGAATATATGGCTACACCTTC. The chain employs TRBV15 and TRBJ1-2; no clear D. Germline V gives CDR1 LNHNV, CDR2 YYDKDF (reference sequence). V lost 8 bases to trimming and J lost 5 bases, with 15 bases between them. CDR3 length: 13 amino acids.

This chain connects TRBV5-4 to TRBJ2-7, with 9 bases lining up with TRBD1. Trimming removed 4 bases from V and 4 bases from J; junction bases left unmatched: 12. Germline V gene data show CDR1 as SGHNT and CDR2 as YYREEE (reference sequence). CDR3 length: 16 amino acids. This CDR3 reads CASSRAAGTGTYEQYF. The CDR3 bases are TGTGCCAGCAGCCGCGCGGCCGGGACAGGGACTTACGAGCAGTACTTC.

This clone was seen once. The V and J genes are TRBV7-2 and TRBJ2-7; no clear D. The germline V and J ends were trimmed by 1 base and 6 bases, with 10 bases remaining between them. Germline V CDR1 and CDR2: SGHTA, FQGNSA. CDR3 length: 13 residues. This chain's CDR3 is CASSLEKRFEQYF. The CDR3 region has the DNA TGTGCCAGCAGCTTAGAGAAGCGTTTCGAGCAGTACTTC.

V and J are TRBV9 and TRBJ2-1; possible D gene TRBD2, 5 bases. V was shortened by 5 bases and J by 8 bases, with 20 bases between the two germline ends. The length of the CDR3 is 15 residues. In germline, CDR1 is SGDLS, CDR2 YYNGEE. In DNA, the CDR3 is TGTGCCAGCAGTGGTGGCGGGCGTTCCACCGATGAGCAGTTCTTC. It is translated as CASSGGGRSTDEQFF.

The chain carries TRBV7-9 and TRBJ1-1, with unresolved D. The CDR3 spans 11 residues. The germline gives CDR1 SEHNR, CDR2 FQNEAQ (reference sequence). V gave up 5 bases and J gave up 6 bases, with 7 bases separating them. The CDR3 region is CASSASPEAFF. The CDR3, as DNA: TGTGCCAGCAGCGCGAGCCCTGAAGCTTTCTTT.

The chain uses TRBV30 and TRBJ1-1; D may be TRBD1 (6 bases). The CDR3 contains 13 residues. V was clipped by 3 bases and J by 6 bases, with 14 bases between them. Germline lookup yields CDR1 GTSNPN and CDR2 SVGIG (reference sequence). This chain's CDR3 is CAWRPRGAAEAFF. The CDR3 DNA reads TGTGCCTGGAGGCCGCGGGGGGCAGCTGAAGCTTTCTTT.

This chain links TRBV18 with TRBJ1-5; possibly TRBD1 for D (5 bases). The CDR3 is made up of 15 amino acids. Germline CDR1 reads KGHSH; CDR2 reads LQKENI. V dropped 0 bases and J dropped 7 bases, with 13 bases sitting between them. The CDR3 region has the DNA TGTGCCAGCTCACCACCGGGGGGTCCCAAGCAGCCCCAGCATTTT. It specifies CASSPPGGPKQPQHF.

V usage is TRBV9 and J usage is TRBJ2-5, with D unresolved. The ends were cut back, 4 bases at V and 3 bases at J, with 4 bases in the middle. The length of the CDR3 is 11 residues. CDR1 and CDR2 from the germline V gene are SGDLS and YYNGEE. The CDR3 nucleotides read TGTGCCAGCAGCCAGGAAGAGACCCAGTACTTC. It translates to CASSQEETQYF.